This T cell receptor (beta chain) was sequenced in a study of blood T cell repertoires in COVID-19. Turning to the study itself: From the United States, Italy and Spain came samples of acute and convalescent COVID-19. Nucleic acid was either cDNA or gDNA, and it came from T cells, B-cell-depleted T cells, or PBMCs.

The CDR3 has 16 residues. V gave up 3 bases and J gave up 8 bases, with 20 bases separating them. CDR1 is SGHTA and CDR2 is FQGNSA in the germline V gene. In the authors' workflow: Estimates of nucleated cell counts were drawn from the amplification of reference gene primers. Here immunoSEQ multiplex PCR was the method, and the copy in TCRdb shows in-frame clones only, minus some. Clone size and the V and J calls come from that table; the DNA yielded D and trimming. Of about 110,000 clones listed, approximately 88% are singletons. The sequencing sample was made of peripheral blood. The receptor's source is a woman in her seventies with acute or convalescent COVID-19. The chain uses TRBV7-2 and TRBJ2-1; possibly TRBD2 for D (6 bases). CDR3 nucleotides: TGTGCCAGCAGCTTTTCCGCTAGCATGCCGGGGGATGAGCAGTTCTTC. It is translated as CASSFSASMPGDEQFF.